This passage covers 5 T cell receptor beta chains from one sample sequenced in a study of shared clonotypes between healthy human individuals. CD45RO-negative, CCR7-selected cells formed the naive CD8 fraction, which excluded terminally differentiated effector memory CD45RA+ cells. Profiling relied on immunoSEQ multiplex PCR, and the TCRdb table lists in-frame clones only, not all of them. The data show hundreds of thousands of clones, about 96% seen once. Specimen: naive CD8+ T cells sorted from blood. These receptors were taken from a woman aged 30 to 39 in good health.

CDR3 protein: CASSVGYEQYF. In DNA, the CDR3 is TGTGCCAGCAGCGTCGGTTACGAGCAGTACTTC. The V gene is TRBV5-5, the J gene TRBJ2-7; D remains ambiguous. The CDR3 length is 11 residues. CDR1 and CDR2 from the germline V gene are SGHKS and YYEKEE (reference sequence). V was clipped by 4 bases and J by 4 bases, with 6 bases between them.

The chain couples TRBV19 to TRBJ2-1, with D maybe TRBD1 (5 bases). In germline, CDR1 is LNHDA, CDR2 SQIVND (reference sequence). V shed 3 bases and J shed 6 bases, with 12 bases lying between them. This CDR3 has 14 residues. CDR3: CASSIWSGPNEQFF. The DNA for the CDR3 is TGTGCCAGTAGTATTTGGTCAGGGCCCAATGAGCAGTTCTTC.

The chain has TRBV28 and TRBJ2-7; D is unresolved. The V gene's germline CDR1 is MDHEN and CDR2 SYDVKM. The ends were cut back, 6 bases at V and 1 base at J, with 13 bases in the middle. The CDR3 sequence is 14 residues long. The CDR3 spells CASSLHHSSYEQYF. The CDR3 DNA follows: TGTGCCAGCAGCCTCCATCATAGTTCCTACGAGCAGTACTTC.

The chain is built from TRBV5-4 and TRBJ2-3; 7 bases line up with TRBD2. The germline V gene has CDR1 SGHNT and CDR2 YYREEE (reference sequence). This CDR3 is built from 15 residues. After removal of 4 bases from V and 0 bases from J, the junction contained 5 bases not matched to a gene. The CDR3 nucleotides read TGTGCCAGCAGCCCTAGCGGCCACAGCACAGATACGCAGTATTTT. This codes for CASSPSGHSTDTQYF. The complete variable domain, with remaining parts taken from reference TRBV5-4 and TRBJ2-3, reads ETGVTQSPTHLIKTRGQQVTLRCSSQSGHNTVSWYQQALGQGPQFIFQYYREEENGRGNFPPRFSGLQFPNYSSELNVNALELDDSALYLCASSPSGHSTDTQYFGPGTRLTVL.

The V gene is TRBV19, the J gene TRBJ2-7, with 9 bases matching TRBD2. This CDR3 region has 15 residues. Looked up from germline, CDR1 is LNHDA and CDR2 is SQIVND (reference sequence). Trimming at V came to 4 bases and at J to 6 bases, leaving 10 bases not matched to a gene. CDR3 sequence: CASSNSGRSLSEQYF. The CDR3 bases are TGTGCCAGTAGTAACAGCGGGAGGTCCCTTTCCGAGCAGTACTTC.